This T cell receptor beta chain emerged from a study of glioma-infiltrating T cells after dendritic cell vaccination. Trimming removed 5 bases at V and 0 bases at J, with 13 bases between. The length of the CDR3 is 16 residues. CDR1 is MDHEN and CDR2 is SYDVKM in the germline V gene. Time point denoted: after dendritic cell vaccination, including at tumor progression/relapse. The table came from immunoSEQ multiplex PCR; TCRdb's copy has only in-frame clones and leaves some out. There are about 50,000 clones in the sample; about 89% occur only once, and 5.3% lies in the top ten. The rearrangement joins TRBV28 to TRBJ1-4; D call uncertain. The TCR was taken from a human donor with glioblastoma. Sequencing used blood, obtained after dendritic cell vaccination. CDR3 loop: CASSHYAGATNEKLFF. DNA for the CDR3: TGTGCCAGCAGTCACTATGCCGGCGCAACTAATGAAAAACTGTTTTTT.